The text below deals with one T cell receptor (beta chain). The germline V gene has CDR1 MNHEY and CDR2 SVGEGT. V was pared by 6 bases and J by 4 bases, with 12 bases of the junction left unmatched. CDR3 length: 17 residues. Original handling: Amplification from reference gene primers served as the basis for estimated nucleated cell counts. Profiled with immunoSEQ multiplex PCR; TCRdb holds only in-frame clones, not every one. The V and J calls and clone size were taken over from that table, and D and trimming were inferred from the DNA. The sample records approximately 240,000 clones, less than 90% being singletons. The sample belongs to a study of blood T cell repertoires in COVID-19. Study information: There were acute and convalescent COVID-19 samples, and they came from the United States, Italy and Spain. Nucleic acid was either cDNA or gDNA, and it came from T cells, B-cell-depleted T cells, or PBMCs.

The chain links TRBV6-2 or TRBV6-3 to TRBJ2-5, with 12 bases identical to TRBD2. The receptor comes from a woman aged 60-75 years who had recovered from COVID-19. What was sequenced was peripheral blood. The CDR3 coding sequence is TGTGCCAGCAGCCTTGAGGGGCTAGCGGGGGGGCGAGAGACCCAGTACTTC. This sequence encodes CASSLEGLAGGRETQYF.